This entry lists 15 T cell receptor beta chains sequenced from one sample in a study of blood T cell repertoires in COVID-19. The data were produced by immunoSEQ multiplex PCR, yet TCRdb's version contains in-frame clones alone and is incomplete. The sample has fewer than 120,000 clones, around 89% seen once. The sequenced sample consisted of peripheral blood. Receptor source: a woman in her forties or fifties with acute or convalescent COVID-19.

The chain combines TRBV11-2 with TRBJ2-7; no definite D call. V lost 5 bases and J lost 0, with 17 bases in between. CDR1 and CDR2 from the germline V gene are SGHAT and FQNNGV. The length of the CDR3 is 16 residues. The CDR3 sequence: CASSPPWAEVSYEQYF. The CDR3, as DNA: TGTGCCAGCAGCCCTCCCTGGGCAGAAGTCTCCTACGAGCAGTACTTC.

The chain joins TRBV5-6 to TRBJ2-7; D might be TRBD2 (6 bases). Trimming left V 3 bases short and J 6 bases short, with 10 bases between. Germline V lookup: CDR1 SGHDT, CDR2 YYEEEE. The CDR3 length is 12 residues. The CDR3 reads CASSYGGFEQYF. The CDR3 DNA is TGTGCCAGCAGCTACGGGGGTTTCGAGCAGTACTTC.

The chain combines TRBV5-1 with TRBJ1-5; TRBD1 matches at 10 bases. The CDR3 covers 19 residues. Germline values: CDR1 SGHRS, CDR2 YFSETQ. J lost 3 bases, V lost 4 bases, and 16 bases had no gene match. CDR3: CASSRRYGDRGMDNQPQHF. The CDR3 DNA sequence: TGCGCCAGCAGCCGGCGCTACGGGGACAGGGGAATGGACAATCAGCCCCAGCATTTT.

The V gene is TRBV28, the J gene TRBJ2-2; possible D gene TRBD2, 6 bases. Germline CDR1 reads MDHEN; CDR2 reads SYDVKM. This CDR3 has 14 residues. V was shortened by 2 bases and J by 4 bases, with 8 bases between the two germline ends. The CDR3 DNA follows: TGTGCCAGCAGTTTAGCGGGACCCACCGGGGAGCTGTTTTTT. Encoded protein: CASSLAGPTGELFF.

The chain is built from TRBV19 and TRBJ2-1, with 7 bases matching TRBD1. This CDR3 has 13 residues. The V gene end was trimmed by 9 bases and the J gene end by 9 bases; junction bases not matched to a gene: 11. In germline, CDR1 is LNHDA, CDR2 SQIVND (reference sequence). The CDR3 protein is CASLRQGRSEQFF. As DNA, the CDR3 is TGTGCCAGCCTCCGACAGGGTCGCTCTGAGCAGTTCTTC.

The chain is built from TRBV19 and TRBJ1-2; possibly TRBD1 for D (6 bases). The germline V and J ends were trimmed by 10 bases and 0 bases, with 21 bases remaining between them. CDR1 and CDR2 from the germline V gene are LNHDA and SQIVND (reference sequence). The CDR3 totals 16 residues. CDR3 in amino acids: CATRRLAGEANYGYTF. CDR3 bases: TGTGCCACCCGACGCTTGGCAGGGGAAGCTAACTATGGCTACACCTTC.

Here the CDR3 reads CASSLPGGREKLFF. The CDR3 DNA reads as TGTGCCAGTAGTCTACCGGGGGGGCGGGAAAAACTGTTTTTT. V usage is TRBV19 and J usage is TRBJ1-4; maybe TRBD1 (6 bases). The V and J ends lost 5 bases and 8 bases respectively, with 15 bases between them. CDR1 is LNHDA, CDR2 SQIVND, per germline (reference sequence). The CDR3 is 14 residues long.

The genes are TRBV30 and TRBJ2-7; D might be TRBD1 (6 bases). Trimming took off 3 bases at V and 5 bases at J, with 14 bases between the two ends. Germline CDR1 and CDR2: GTSNPN and SVGIG (reference sequence). The CDR3 loop spans 13 amino acids. The DNA of the CDR3 is TGTGCCTGGAGAGGTCAGGGGATCCACGAGCAGTACTTC. It specifies CAWRGQGIHEQYF.

CDR3 region: CASSGWGTSTDTQYF. For the CDR3, the DNA is TGTGCCAGCAGCGGTTGGGGCACCAGCACAGATACGCAGTATTTT. This sequence joins TRBV5-4 and TRBJ2-3; D is possibly TRBD1 (5 bases). With 4 bases removed from V and 0 bases from J, the gap between germline ends came to 12 bases. Germline CDR1 reads SGHNT; CDR2 reads YYREEE (reference sequence). The CDR3 is 15 amino acids. The full variable domain, in which reference TRBV5-4 and TRBJ2-3 provide the parts outside the CDR3, is ETGVTQSPTHLIKTRGQQVTLRCSSQSGHNTVSWYQQALGQGPQFIFQYYREEENGRGNFPPRFSGLQFPNYSSELNVNALELDDSALYLCASSGWGTSTDTQYFGPGTRLTVL.

The chain employs TRBV2 and TRBJ2-7; D might be TRBD1 (6 bases). This CDR3 has 15 amino acids. Germline values: CDR1 SNHLY, CDR2 FYNNEI. Trimming left V 7 bases short and J 7 bases short, with 23 bases between. CDR3 bases: TGTGCCAGCACGCAGGACAGCCCGGGGATAGCTGAGCAGTACTTC. Amino acids: CASTQDSPGIAEQYF.

The chain carries TRBV28 and TRBJ2-7; the D gene is possibly TRBD2 (5 bases). Trimming stripped 4 bases from V and 0 bases from J, with 13 bases between. The CDR3 covers 15 residues. Germline lookup yields CDR1 MDHEN and CDR2 SYDVKM. The CDR3 DNA is TGTGCCAGCAGTTCCCCAGGAGGTAGCTCCTACGAGCAGTACTTC. Translation gives CASSSPGGSSYEQYF. Full variable domain (remainder filled in from reference TRBV28 and TRBJ2-7): DVKVTQSSRYLVKRTGEKVFLECVQDMDHENMFWYRQDPGLGLRLIYFSYDVKMKEKGDIPEGYSVSREKKERFSLILESASTNQTSMYLCASSSPGGSSYEQYFGPGTRLTVT.

The V call is TRBV5-1, the J call TRBJ2-5; D may be TRBD1 (6 bases). V lost 3 bases, J lost 3 bases, and 12 bases lay in between. CDR1 is SGHRS and CDR2 is YFSETQ in the germline V gene. CDR3 length: 14 amino acids. CDR3: CASSSGAREETQYF. The CDR3 region has the DNA TGCGCCAGCAGCTCAGGGGCAAGGGAAGAGACCCAGTACTTC.

The V gene is TRBV7-6, the J gene TRBJ1-1; D perhaps matches TRBD1 (6 bases). Germline CDR1 and CDR2: SGHVS and FNYEAQ. V was pared by 1 base and J by 7 bases, with 16 bases between. The length of the CDR3 is 15 residues. The CDR3 sequence: CASSLVTGRGGEAFF. The CDR3, as DNA: TGTGCCAGCAGCTTAGTAACAGGGCGTGGTGGTGAAGCTTTCTTT.

The chain carries TRBV20-1 and TRBJ2-1; D unresolved. The V gene's germline CDR1 is DFQATT and CDR2 SNEGSKA (reference sequence). The CDR3 is 13 amino acids. Trimming pared 3 bases from V and 6 bases from J, leaving 12 bases between. The CDR3 nucleotides read TGCAGTGCTAGTGGCAGCGCTTCCAATGAGCAGTTCTTC. It specifies CSASGSASNEQFF.

This sequence joins TRBV28 and TRBJ1-6; D is unresolved. V was trimmed by 3 bases and J by 10 bases, leaving 13 bases between them. Germline V CDR1 and CDR2: MDHEN, SYDVKM. CDR3 length equals 14 residues. The CDR3 DNA follows: TGTGCCAGCAGTTTGGTGGCAATTAACTCACCCCTCCACTTT. Amino acids: CASSLVAINSPLHF.